The T cell receptor beta chain under discussion was sequenced for a study of read filtering for tumor transcriptome and immune sequencing. Ten or more counts support this clonotype. Antigen: not known. Findings of the study overall: The sorted CD138-negative fraction was a mixed bone marrow immune population, not purified T cells. About 81.9% of IR-seq clonotypes had a single read, yet these held about 3.5% of reads.

Germline V gene lookup returns CDR1 DFQATT and CDR2 SNEGSKA (reference sequence). J gave up 7 bases and V 0 bases, and 6 bases lay outside the gene matches. This CDR3 region has 15 residues. From roughly 390 ng of RNA, a library with molecular barcoded alpha/delta and beta/gamma adaptors was made. MiXCR, applied by TCRdb to the reads, yields one record per CDR3 protein. The repertoire includes roughly 82,000 distinct CDR3 sequences, 9% to 15% of them detected once, and under 15% sits in the top ten. The sample taken for sequencing was a population of CD138-negative cells sorted from bone marrow. The chain carries TRBV20-1 and TRBJ2-1; 10 nucleotides match TRBD2. This TCR came from a donor at least 40 years old with multiple myeloma. In DNA, the CDR3 is TGCAGTGCTAGAGATCGGATAGCGGGAGGTAATGAGCAGTTCTTC. This gives the protein CSARDRIAGGNEQFF.